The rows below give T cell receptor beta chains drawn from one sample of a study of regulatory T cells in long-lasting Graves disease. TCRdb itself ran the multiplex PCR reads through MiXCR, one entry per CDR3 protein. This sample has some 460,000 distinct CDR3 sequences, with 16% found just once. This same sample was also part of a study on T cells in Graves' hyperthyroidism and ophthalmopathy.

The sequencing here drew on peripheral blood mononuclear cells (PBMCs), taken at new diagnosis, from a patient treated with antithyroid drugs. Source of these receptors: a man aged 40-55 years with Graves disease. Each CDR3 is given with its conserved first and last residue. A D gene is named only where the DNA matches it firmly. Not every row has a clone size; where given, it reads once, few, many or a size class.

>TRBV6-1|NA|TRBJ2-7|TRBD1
TGTGCCAGCAGAAACCCGGGACAGGGAACCTACGAGCAGTACTTC
CASRNPGQGTYEQYF
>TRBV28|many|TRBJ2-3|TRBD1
TGTGCCAGCAGTGCCCCGGGACAGGGAAGGAATACGCAGTATTTT
CASSAPGQGRNTQYF
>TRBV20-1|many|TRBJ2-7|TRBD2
TGCAGTGCTCGGGACTACTTGTTCTACGAGCAGTACTTC
CSARDYLFYEQYF
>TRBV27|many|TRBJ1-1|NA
TGTGCCAGCAGTTTGACCGCCTCGATGAACACTGAAGCTTTCTTT
CASSLTASMNTEAFF
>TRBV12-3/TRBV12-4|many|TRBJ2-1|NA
TGTGCCAGCAGTTTTGTAGCGGTTGGGCTTTTATACAATGAGCAGTTCTTC
CASSFVAVGLLYNEQFF
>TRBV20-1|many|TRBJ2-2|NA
TGCAGTGCTAGGGTCTTCCAGAACACCGGGGAGCTGTTTTTT
CSARVFQNTGELFF
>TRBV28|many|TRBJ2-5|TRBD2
TGTGCCAGCAGTTTGTATAGCGGGATAGGCATCCAAGAGACCCAGTACTTC
CASSLYSGIGIQETQYF
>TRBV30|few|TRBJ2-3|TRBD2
TGTGCCTGGAGTGTAATCGGACTAGCGGGAGGGCCCCCCACAGATACGCAGTATTTT
CAWSVIGLAGGPPTDTQYF
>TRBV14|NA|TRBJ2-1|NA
TGTGCCAGCAGCCAGGTAACGGGTCGGCGCTACAATGAGCAGTTCTTC
CASSQVTGRRYNEQFF
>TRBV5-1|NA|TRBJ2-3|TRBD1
TGCGCCAGCAGCACCACAGGGGGCAGCACAGATACGCAGTATTTT
CASSTTGGSTDTQYF
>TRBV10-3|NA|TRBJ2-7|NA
TGTGCCATCAGTGAGTCTAGCAGTACCTACGAGCAGTACTTC
CAISESSSTYEQYF
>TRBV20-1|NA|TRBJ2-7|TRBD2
TGCAGTGCTCCACATAGGAGACTAGCGGGGGTTCCCTACGAGCAGTACTTC
CSAPHRRLAGVPYEQYF
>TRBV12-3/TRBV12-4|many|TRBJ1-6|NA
TGTGCCAGCAGTCCCGGCAACTATAATTCACCCCTCCACTTT
CASSPGNYNSPLHF
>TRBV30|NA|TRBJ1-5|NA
TGTGCCTGGAGTCGTGGGGGAAAGGGCAATCAGCCCCAGCATTTT
CAWSRGGKGNQPQHF
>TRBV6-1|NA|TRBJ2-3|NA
TGTGCCACCCAAGGGTGGCGGGCGGCAGATACGCAGTATTTT
CATQGWRAADTQYF
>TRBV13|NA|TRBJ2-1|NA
TGTGCCAGCAGCGGGGGAGGGACACTCTACAATGAGCAGTTCTTC
CASSGGGTLYNEQFF
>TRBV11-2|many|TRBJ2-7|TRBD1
TGTGCCAGCAGCCAGGGACAGGGGGGCTACGAGCAGTACTTC
CASSQGQGGYEQYF
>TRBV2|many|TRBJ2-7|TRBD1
TGTGCCAGCTTAACAGGGGGGCGGCAGTACTTC
CASLTGGRQYF
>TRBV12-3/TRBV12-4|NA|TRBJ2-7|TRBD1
TGTGCCAGCAGTTCCTGGGACAGACATTACGAGCAGTACTTC
CASSSWDRHYEQYF
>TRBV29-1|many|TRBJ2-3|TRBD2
TGCAGCGTTGACGTAGCGGGAGTCGCAGATACGCAGTATTTT
CSVDVAGVADTQYF
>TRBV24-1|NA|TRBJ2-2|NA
TGTGCCACCAGTGATGAAAGTAACGGGGAGCTGTTTTTT
CATSDESNGELFF
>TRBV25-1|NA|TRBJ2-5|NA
TGTGCCAGCAGTGACTCTAGAGGAGGTGGGGAGACCCAGTACTTC
CASSDSRGGGETQYF
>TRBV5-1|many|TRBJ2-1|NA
TGCGCCAGCAGTCTAGGGGACGGGTACAATGAGCAGTTCTTC
CASSLGDGYNEQFF
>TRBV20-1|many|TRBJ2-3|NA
TGCAGTGCTACGGGGGAGGTCCTAGATACGCAGTATTTT
CSATGEVLDTQYF
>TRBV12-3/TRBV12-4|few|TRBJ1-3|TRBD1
TGTGCCAGCAGTGTATCTGGACAGGGTAGAAACACCATATATTTT
CASSVSGQGRNTIYF
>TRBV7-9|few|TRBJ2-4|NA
TGTGCCAGCAGCTTCACTAGTGGTGAGAACATTCAGTACTTC
CASSFTSGENIQYF
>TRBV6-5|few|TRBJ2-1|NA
TGTGCCAGCAGTTATTTGGAAGGTTACAATGAGCAGTTCTTC
CASSYLEGYNEQFF
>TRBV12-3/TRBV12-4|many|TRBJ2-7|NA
TGTGCCAGCAGTCCTACGGGCACCAGCTCCTACGAGCAGTACTTC
CASSPTGTSSYEQYF
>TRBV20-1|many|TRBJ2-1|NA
TGCAGTGCTAGAGCCAGCGGTCCCTACAATGAGCAGTTCTTC
CSARASGPYNEQFF
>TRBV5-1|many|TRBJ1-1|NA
TGCGCCAGCAGCTTTCGGACCAGTCCGGGGACTGAAGCTTTCTTT
CASSFRTSPGTEAFF
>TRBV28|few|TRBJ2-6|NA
TGTGCCAGCAAATACGATGGCATATCTGGGGCCAACGTCCTGACTTTC
CASKYDGISGANVLTF
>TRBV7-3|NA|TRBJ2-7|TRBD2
TGTGCCAGCAGCTTGGGGGGGACTAGCGGGAGGAACGAGCAGTACTTC
CASSLGGTSGRNEQYF
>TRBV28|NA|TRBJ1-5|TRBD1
TGTGCCAGCAGGACTCAGGGGGCAATTCCAAATCAGCCCCAGCATTTT
CASRTQGAIPNQPQHF
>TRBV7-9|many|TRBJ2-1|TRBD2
TGCGCCAGCAGCTCCGGGACTAGCTACAATGAGCAGTTCTTC
CASSSGTSYNEQFF
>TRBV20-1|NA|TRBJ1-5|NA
TGCAGTGCTAGTGATCGAGATCAGCCCCAGCATTTT
CSASDRDQPQHF
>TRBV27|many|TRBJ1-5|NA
TGTGCCAGCAGGATGATGAGCAATCAGCCCCAGCATTTT
CASRMMSNQPQHF
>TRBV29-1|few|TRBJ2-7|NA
TGCAGCGTTGAAGACAGCCACTACGAGCAGTACTTC
CSVEDSHYEQYF
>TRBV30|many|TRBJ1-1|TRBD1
TGTGCCTGGAACGAGGGGGCGAGTACTGAAGCTTTCTTT
CAWNEGASTEAFF
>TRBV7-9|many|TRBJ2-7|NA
TGTGCCAGCAGCTTAGGGGGGGCGCGGAGCTCCTACGAGCAGTACTTC
CASSLGGARSSYEQYF
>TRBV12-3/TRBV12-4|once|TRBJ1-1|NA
TGTGCCAGCACCCCCTCGGACAGACACACTGAAGCTTTCTTT
CASTPSDRHTEAFF
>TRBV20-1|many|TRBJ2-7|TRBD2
TGCAGTGCTAGAGATTTGACTAGCGGGAGTTACGAGCAGTACTTC
CSARDLTSGSYEQYF
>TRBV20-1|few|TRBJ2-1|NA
TGCAGTGCTAGAGATTTAGGGCTAGCTGAGCAGTTCTTC
CSARDLGLAEQFF
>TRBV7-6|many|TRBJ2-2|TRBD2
TGTGCCAGCAGCTTAGTTAGCGGGAGCACCGGGGAGCTGTTTTTT
CASSLVSGSTGELFF
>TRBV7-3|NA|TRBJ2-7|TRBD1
TGTGCCAGCAGCTTAGAAGGGACAGGGGGCGACGAGCAGTACTTC
CASSLEGTGGDEQYF
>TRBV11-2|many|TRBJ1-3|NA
TGTGCCAGCAGCTTAGGAAGGGAAGATGGTCGGAACACCATATATTTT
CASSLGREDGRNTIYF
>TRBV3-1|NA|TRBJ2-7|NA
TGTGCCAGCAGCCAAGCCGGAATAGGGGAGCAGTACTTC
CASSQAGIGEQYF
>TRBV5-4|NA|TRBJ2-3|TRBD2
TGTGCCAGCAGCTACGGGACTAGCAGCACAGATACGCAGTATTTT
CASSYGTSSTDTQYF
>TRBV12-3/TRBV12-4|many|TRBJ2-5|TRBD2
TGTGCCAGCAGTTTAGCTCTAGCGGGAGGGCGGGAGACCCAGTACTTC
CASSLALAGGRETQYF
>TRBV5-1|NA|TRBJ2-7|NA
TGTGCCAGCAGTTTGGTAGGCAGGAGCTCCTACGAGCAGTACTTC
CASSLVGRSSYEQYF
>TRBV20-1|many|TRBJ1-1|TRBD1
TGCAGTGCTAGAGATTGGGACAGGGGTTTGTTTGCTTTCTTT
CSARDWDRGLFAFF